This TCR beta chain was obtained from a study of shared clonotypes between healthy human individuals. CDR1 SNHLY and CDR2 FYNNEI come from the germline V gene. CDR3 length: 17 residues. Trimming removed 1 base at V and 3 bases at J, with 18 bases between. TCRdb's table, derived via immunoSEQ multiplex PCR, lists solely in-frame clones and lacks some. The table lists some 120,000 clones, around 65% of them singletons. Sequenced material: memory CD8+ T cells sorted from blood. Sample subset: CD45RO+ cells pooled with CCR7-negative TemRA cells. The rearrangement joins TRBV2 to TRBJ1-1; weak D call: TRBD1 (6 bases). The receptor's source is a woman aged 30 to 39 in good health. The CDR3 spells CASSEDWTVRGDTEAFF. CDR3 DNA: TGTGCCAGCAGTGAAGATTGGACAGTGAGGGGGGACACTGAAGCTTTCTTT. The full variable domain, in which reference TRBV2 and TRBJ1-1 provide the parts outside the CDR3, is EPEVTQTPSHQVTQMGQEVILRCVPISNHLYFYWYRQILGQKVEFLVSFYNNEISEKSEIFDDQFSVERPDGSNFTLKIRSTKLEDSAMYFCASSEDWTVRGDTEAFFGQGTRLTVV.